These 8 T cell receptor beta chains originate from one sample sequenced in a study of cytomegalovirus exposure and HLA in healthy donors. The PCR made use of 60 Vbeta and 13 Jbeta primers. The method was immunoSEQ multiplex PCR; TCRdb's version includes in-frame clones alone and lacks a portion of them. The sample has about 80,000 clones; approximately 62% are singletons. Material for sequencing was PBMCs. The receptors were sampled from a male donor in good health and CMV-seropositive.

The CDR3 sequence is CASSLATSGRARDTQYF. Here the CDR3 DNA reads TGCGCCAGCAGCTTGGCTACTAGCGGGAGGGCCAGGGATACGCAGTATTTT. This chain uses TRBV5-1 with TRBJ2-3, with 13 bases that match TRBD2. In germline, CDR1 is SGHRS, CDR2 YFSETQ. CDR3 length: 17 amino acids. Unmatched junction bases numbered 7, after V lost 0 bases and J lost 6 bases.

This clone has more than one count but fewer than ten. The CDR3 is CASSDSTGELFF. DNA for the CDR3: TGTGCCAGCAGTGACTCGACAGGGGAGCTGTTTTTT. The chain uses TRBV6-4 and TRBJ2-2; D remains ambiguous. Germline-derived CDR1 and CDR2 are MRHNA and SNTAGT. Trimming removed 0 bases at V and 8 bases at J, with 4 bases between. The CDR3 contains 12 residues.

This clone was counted between two and nine times. CDR3 in amino acids: CASSPMVGSYEQYF. CDR3 bases: TGTGCCAGCAGCCCAATGGTCGGGAGCTACGAGCAGTACTTC. The chain couples TRBV7-9 to TRBJ2-7, with D maybe TRBD2 (6 bases). From germline, CDR1 is SEHNR and CDR2 FQNEAQ (reference sequence). CDR3 length: 14 amino acids. Trimming removed 5 bases from V and 3 bases from J, with 14 bases in between.

This chain uses TRBV6-5 with TRBJ1-5; 7 positions match TRBD1. The V and J ends lost 5 bases and 6 bases, in that order; junction bases with no gene match: 7. Per the germline V gene, CDR1 is MNHEY and CDR2 is SVGAGI. This CDR3 is 14 amino acids long. CDR3 sequence reads: CASSRQGMAQPQHF. In DNA form, the CDR3 reads TGTGCCAGCAGTCGACAGGGAATGGCTCAGCCCCAGCATTTT.

This clone was picked up one time. V is TRBV5-4 and J is TRBJ1-1; 7 positions match TRBD1. This CDR3 region has 15 residues. Germline CDR1 reads SGHNT; CDR2 reads YYREEE (reference sequence). V was clipped by 3 bases and J by 2 bases; unmatched bases: 7. The chain's CDR3 is CASSWVTGTNTEAFF. CDR3 bases: TGTGCCAGCAGCTGGGTGACAGGGACAAACACTGAAGCTTTCTTT. Together with reference TRBV5-4 and TRBJ1-1, the CDR3 gives the full variable domain: ETGVTQSPTHLIKTRGQQVTLRCSSQSGHNTVSWYQQALGQGPQFIFQYYREEENGRGNFPPRFSGLQFPNYSSELNVNALELDDSALYLCASSWVTGTNTEAFFGQGTRLTVV.

In this sample, this clone turned up once. The chain links TRBV6-5 to TRBJ2-2; 7 nucleotides line up with TRBD2. Germline CDR1 and CDR2: MNHEY and SVGAGI. The CDR3 runs to 13 residues. The J segment lost 5 bases and the V segment lost 9 bases, leaving 6 bases of the junction unmatched. CDR3 DNA sequence: TGTGCCAGTACCCAGGGAGGGACCGGGGAGCTGTTTTTT. Translated: CASTQGGTGELFF.

This clone was seen a few times. J is TRBJ2-1 and V is TRBV9; TRBD2 agrees at 11 bases. Germline CDR1 is SGDLS and CDR2 is YYNGEE. J lost 4 bases, V lost 4 bases, and 7 bases had no gene match. This CDR3 region has 16 residues. The CDR3 is CASSLSTSGIYNEQFF. The CDR3 nucleotides are TGTGCCAGCAGCTTGTCGACTAGCGGGATTTACAATGAGCAGTTCTTC.

The chain employs TRBV28 and TRBJ2-3, with TRBD2 as a possible D gene (5 bases). V was pared by 4 bases and J by 2 bases, with 13 bases between. The CDR3 covers 15 residues. CDR1 is MDHEN and CDR2 is SYDVKM in the germline V gene. In nucleotides, the CDR3 is TGTGCCAGCAGTTCTCCTTCGGGGATCACAGATACGCAGTATTTT. This encodes CASSSPSGITDTQYF. The variable domain in full, with the rest retrieved from reference TRBV28 and TRBJ2-3, is DVKVTQSSRYLVKRTGEKVFLECVQDMDHENMFWYRQDPGLGLRLIYFSYDVKMKEKGDIPEGYSVSREKKERFSLILESASTNQTSMYLCASSSPSGITDTQYFGPGTRLTVL.